The rows below give T cell receptor beta chains drawn from one sample of a study of T-cell memory formation after mild COVID-19. In TCRdb, the 5' RACE reads were re-called with MiXCR into one record per CDR3 protein. The profile covers approximately 290,000 distinct CDR3 sequences, with 15% to 20% appearing a single time and around 23% taken by the ten largest. Material for sequencing was PBMCs or a T cell subset sorted from them (not recorded which). The receptors come from a young man who had mild COVID-19 (a few samples of this study predate the infection). Cell type and time point are not known. CDR3s include the opening cysteine and the closing phenylalanine or tryptophan. Fields, in order: CDR3 protein, CDR3 DNA, D gene, clone size, J gene, V gene. D genes are given only for firm matches. A row's size may be missing; if present it is once, few, many or a size class.

CDR3: CASLGGWDRNNEKLFF
DNA: TGTGCCAGCCTAGGAGGGTGGGACAGAAATAATGAAAAACTGTTTTTT
D: TRBD1
size: few
J: TRBJ1-4
V: TRBV12-3/TRBV12-4

CDR3: CASHLGSGELFF
DNA: TGTGCCAGCCACTTAGGATCCGGGGAGCTGTTTTTT
D: NA
size: NA
J: TRBJ2-2
V: TRBV21-1

CDR3: CASMRVTQYF
DNA: TGTGCCAGCATGAGAGTTACGCAGTATTTT
D: NA
size: many
J: TRBJ2-3
V: TRBV28

CDR3: CATSDPGRRLKNCFF
DNA: NA
D: NA
size: few
J: TRBJ1-4
V: TRBV24-1

CDR3: CASSRRGPGRTEAFF
DNA: TGCGCCAGCAGCAGGCGGGGACCAGGTCGCACGGAAGCTTTCTTT
D: NA
size: NA
J: TRBJ1-1
V: TRBV4-3

CDR3: CASRSLATGPGEQYF
DNA: TGTGCCAGCAGGTCCCTCGCAACAGGCCCTGGGGAGCAGTACTTC
D: NA
size: NA
J: TRBJ2-7
V: TRBV6-1

CDR3: CSASGGDQPQHF
DNA: TGCAGTGCTAGTGGCGGGGATCAGCCCCAGCATTTT
D: NA
size: few
J: TRBJ1-5
V: TRBV20-1

CDR3: CASSPSARENSPLHF
DNA: TGTGCCAGCTCACCCTCCGCCCGGGAGAATTCACCCCTCCACTTT
D: NA
size: few
J: TRBJ1-6
V: TRBV18

CDR3: CASSSSGEETQYF
DNA: TGTGCCAGCAGCTCCTCCGGGGAAGAGACCCAGTACTTC
D: NA
size: NA
J: TRBJ2-5
V: TRBV7-3

CDR3: CASSSRQGWGYTF
DNA: TGTGCCAGCAGCTCAAGACAGGGTTGGGGCTACACCTTC
D: TRBD1
size: NA
J: TRBJ1-2
V: TRBV7-8

CDR3: CASSFGGGVYGYTF
DNA: TGTGCCAGCTCATTCGGCGGTGGCGTCTATGGCTACACCTTC
D: NA
size: NA
J: TRBJ1-2
V: TRBV18

CDR3: CASSSDRAQTYNSPLHF
DNA: TGTGCCAGCAGCTCCGACAGAGCCCAAACCTATAATTCACCCCTCCACTTT
D: NA
size: NA
J: TRBJ1-6
V: TRBV7-2

CDR3: CASSFSGSSNQPQHF
DNA: TGTGCCAGCAGTTTCTCTGGCAGTAGCAATCAGCCCCAGCATTTT
D: NA
size: few
J: TRBJ1-5
V: TRBV27

CDR3: CASSAGTSGYTGELFF
DNA: TGCGCCAGCAGCGCCGGGACTAGCGGCTACACCGGGGAGCTGTTTTTT
D: TRBD2
size: NA
J: TRBJ2-2
V: TRBV5-1

CDR3: CASSLDWDRGLLAKNIQYF
DNA: TGTGCCAGCAGCTTGGATTGGGACAGGGGGCTGCTAGCCAAAAACATTCAGTACTTC
D: TRBD1
size: few
J: TRBJ2-4
V: TRBV5-6

CDR3: CASRPQGDSNQPQHF
DNA: TGTGCCAGCAGACCACAGGGGGATAGCAATCAGCCCCAGCATTTT
D: TRBD1
size: few
J: TRBJ1-5
V: TRBV6-5

CDR3: CAIGVYGYTF
DNA: TGTGCCATAGGAGTCTATGGCTACACCTTC
D: NA
size: NA
J: TRBJ1-2
V: TRBV7-2

CDR3: CASSQEGAEGNEKLFF
DNA: TGCGCCAGCAGCCAAGAAGGGGCAGAGGGTAATGAAAAACTGTTTTTT
D: NA
size: once
J: TRBJ1-4
V: TRBV4-1

CDR3: CAWSAQETQYF
DNA: TGTGCCTGGAGTGCCCAAGAGACCCAGTACTTC
D: NA
size: few
J: TRBJ2-5
V: TRBV30

CDR3: CASSLGERYEQYF
DNA: TGCGCCAGCAGCTTGGGAGAGAGGTACGAGCAGTACTTC
D: NA
size: many
J: TRBJ2-7
V: TRBV5-1

CDR3: CASSRVGGVGYEQYF
DNA: TGTGCCAGCAGCCGCGTTGGGGGTGTGGGCTACGAGCAGTACTTC
D: NA
size: NA
J: TRBJ2-7
V: TRBV6-6

CDR3: CASSVAGDRVAEQFF
DNA: TGTGCCAGCAGCGTAGCTGGGGACAGGGTGGCTGAGCAGTTCTTC
D: TRBD1
size: few
J: TRBJ2-1
V: TRBV9

CDR3: CASSQDRRRTGGATDTQYF
DNA: TGTGCCAGCAGCCAAGATCGTAGACGGACAGGGGGAGCCACAGATACGCAGTATTTT
D: TRBD1
size: NA
J: TRBJ2-3
V: TRBV4-2

CDR3: CASSPSGGARETQYF
DNA: TGTGCCAGCAGCCCCAGCGGGGGGGCACGGGAGACCCAGTACTTC
D: TRBD2
size: NA
J: TRBJ2-5
V: TRBV4-2

CDR3: CASSLASSTDTQYF
DNA: TGTGCCAGCAGTCTAGCGTCTAGCACAGATACGCAGTATTTT
D: NA
size: many
J: TRBJ2-3
V: TRBV7-2

CDR3: CASSQETSSGGWDEQFF
DNA: TGCGCCAGCAGCCAAGAAACTTCCAGCGGGGGGTGGGATGAGCAGTTCTTC
D: TRBD2
size: NA
J: TRBJ2-1
V: TRBV4-3

CDR3: CASSYFPRGNTGELFF
DNA: TGTGCCAGCAGTTATTTCCCCCGCGGGAACACCGGGGAGCTGTTTTTT
D: NA
size: few
J: TRBJ2-2
V: TRBV6-5

CDR3: CSAEGTGGTDTQYF
DNA: TGCAGTGCAGAGGGGACAGGGGGGACAGATACGCAGTATTTT
D: TRBD1
size: few
J: TRBJ2-3
V: TRBV20-1

CDR3: CSAREGPLRGYTF
DNA: TGCAGTGCTAGAGAAGGGCCCCTTCGGGGCTACACCTTC
D: NA
size: NA
J: TRBJ1-2
V: TRBV20-1